Listed below are T cell receptor beta chains from one sample, sequenced in a study of PD-L1 blockade in urothelial cancer. Libraries were prepared by immunoSEQ multiplex PCR; TCRdb keeps only in-frame clonotypes and omits some of them. The sample contains 85,000 to 100,000 clones, 90% to 95% of which appear only once. The material sequenced was PBMCs, taken around atezolizumab (anti-PD-L1) treatment. These receptor sequences come from a man in his fifties or sixties with urothelial cancer. Each CDR3 is given with its conserved first and last residue. Fields, in order: clone size, V gene, J gene, D gene, CDR3 DNA, CDR3 protein. A D gene is named only where the DNA matches it firmly. Rows may omit the clone size; those that give it use once, few, many or a size class.

.	TRBV6-6	TRBJ1-1	.	TGTGCCAGCAGTTCCACAAGGTCAGGGTCTAACACTGAAGCTTTCTTT	CASSSTRSGSNTEAFF
.	TRBV5-8	TRBJ1-2	.	TGTGCCAGCAGCTCAAACCGGTTCTATGGCTACACCTTC	CASSSNRFYGYTF
.	TRBV10-3	TRBJ2-7	TRBD1	TGTGCCATCAGTAGCCGGGACAGGGGCTACGAGCAGTACTTC	CAISSRDRGYEQYF
.	TRBV19	TRBJ2-5	TRBD1	TGTGCCAGCAAGATGGGGCAGGGGGTCGGGGAGACCCAGTACTTC	CASKMGQGVGETQYF
.	TRBV25-1	TRBJ1-1	TRBD1	TGTGCCAGCAGCCCCTTCGGGACAGCCAACACTGAAGCTTTCTTT	CASSPFGTANTEAFF
.	TRBV18	TRBJ2-7	TRBD2	TGTGCCAGCTCTCAAGTCACCTCGGTAGCGGGGGGCCCCTTCGAGCAGTACTTC	CASSQVTSVAGGPFEQYF
.	TRBV7-3	TRBJ2-1	TRBD2	TGTGCCAGCAGCCAAAGACTAGCGGGTGACAATGAGCAGTTCTTC	CASSQRLAGDNEQFF
.	TRBV9	TRBJ2-1	.	TGTGCCAGCAGCGTAGGTGGGAGGAACAACAATGAGCAGTTCTTC	CASSVGGRNNNEQFF
.	TRBV5-4	TRBJ2-1	TRBD1	TGTGCCAGCAGGGGGACAGGGGCCTACAATGAGCAGTTCTTC	CASRGTGAYNEQFF
.	TRBV5-1	TRBJ2-7	.	TGCGCCAGCAGCTTGGTGGGACTTCCCTACGAGCAGTACTTC	CASSLVGLPYEQYF
.	TRBV29-1	TRBJ1-1	.	TGCAGCGTCCGGACAGACTTGAACACTGAAGCTTTCTTT	CSVRTDLNTEAFF
.	TRBV6-1	TRBJ2-7	TRBD1	TGTGCCAGCAGTGACCCCGGGACAGACTACGAGCAGTACTTC	CASSDPGTDYEQYF
few	TRBV2	TRBJ2-7	.	TGTGCCAGCAGTGAAAGGCGGGTATCGGGGATTACCTACGAGCAGTACTTC	CASSERRVSGITYEQYF
.	TRBV5-4	TRBJ2-2	.	TGTGCCAGCAGCCTTCTACCGGGAGTGGACACCGGGGAGCTGTTTTTT	CASSLLPGVDTGELFF
.	TRBV27	TRBJ1-1	TRBD1	TGTGCCAGCAGTTTAATATCCGGGACAGGGGGTTTTGTCACTGAAGCTTTCTTT	CASSLISGTGGFVTEAFF
.	TRBV28	TRBJ2-1	TRBD2	TGTGCCAGCAGTCAGGGGACTAGCGGGAGAATCCACAATGAGCAGTTCTTC	CASSQGTSGRIHNEQFF
.	TRBV2	TRBJ2-5	.	TGTGCCAGCAGTACGGACATCCTGACCCAGTACTTC	CASSTDILTQYF
.	TRBV18	TRBJ1-4	TRBD1	TGTGCCAGCTCACGGGACAGATCTGATGAAAAACTGTTTTTT	CASSRDRSDEKLFF
.	TRBV7-9	TRBJ2-3	TRBD2	TGTGCCAGCAGTCCCACCGGGACTAGCGGCACAGATACGCAGTATTTT	CASSPTGTSGTDTQYF
.	TRBV4-2	TRBJ1-2	.	TGTGCCAGCAGCCAAGATATACGGGGGATGACTAACTATGGCTACACCTTC	CASSQDIRGMTNYGYTF
.	TRBV2	TRBJ2-4	.	TGTGCCAGCAGTGGGAGCGGACGCATATACTTC	CASSGSGRIYF
.	TRBV10-3	TRBJ1-2	.	TGTGCCATCAGTGAAGGATTGCCGGGGGGATCTACGGGCTACACCTTC	CAISEGLPGGSTGYTF
.	TRBV7-9	TRBJ1-1	.	TGTGCCAGCAGCCCAAGTGGAGGAAACACTGAAGCTTTCTTT	CASSPSGGNTEAFF
.	TRBV5-4	TRBJ1-2	TRBD1	TGTGCCAGCAGCAGGACAGGGACTCAGGGCTACACCTTC	CASSRTGTQGYTF
.	TRBV5-1	TRBJ2-7	TRBD1	TGCGCCAGCAGCCCCCGGACAGGGGAGGGCGAGCAGTACTTC	CASSPRTGEGEQYF